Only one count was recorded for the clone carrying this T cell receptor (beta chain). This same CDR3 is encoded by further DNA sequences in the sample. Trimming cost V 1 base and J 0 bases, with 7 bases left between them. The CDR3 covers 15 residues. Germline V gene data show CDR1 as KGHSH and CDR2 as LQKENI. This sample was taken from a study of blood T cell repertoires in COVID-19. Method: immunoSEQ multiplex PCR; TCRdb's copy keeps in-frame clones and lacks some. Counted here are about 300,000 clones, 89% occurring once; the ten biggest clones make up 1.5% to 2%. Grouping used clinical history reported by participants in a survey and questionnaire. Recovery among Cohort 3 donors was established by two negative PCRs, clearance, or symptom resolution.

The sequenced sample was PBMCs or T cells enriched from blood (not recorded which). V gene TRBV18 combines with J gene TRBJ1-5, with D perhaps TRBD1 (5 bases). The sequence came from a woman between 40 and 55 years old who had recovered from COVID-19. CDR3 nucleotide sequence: TGTGCCAGCTCACCACGGGGGGATAGCAATCAGCCCCAGCATTTT. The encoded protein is CASSPRGDSNQPQHF.